This TCR beta chain was recorded in a study of blood T cell repertoires in COVID-19. Profiled with immunoSEQ multiplex PCR; TCRdb holds only in-frame clones, not every one. The data contain approximately 230,000 clones, about nine tenths of them singletons. V shed 2 bases, J shed 2 bases, and the junction held 4 bases outside the gene matches. The CDR3 is 16 residues long. Germline V gene lookup returns CDR1 SGHKS and CDR2 YYEKEE (reference sequence). Sequencing was performed on peripheral blood. The gene calls are TRBV5-5 and TRBJ1-6; 7 bases fit TRBD1. The TCR sequence derives from a man in his thirties or forties who had recovered from COVID-19. DNA of the CDR3: TGTGCCAGCAGCTTCGCGACAGGGACCTATAATTCACCCCTCCACTTT. It yields the protein CASSFATGTYNSPLHF.